The 7 T cell receptor beta chains given below trace back to one sample, sequenced in a study of OX40 agonist ivuxolimab in advanced cancers. Clones were read by immunoSEQ multiplex PCR, and TCRdb kept only the in-frame ones, dropping some. This sample has approximately 50,000 clones, with about 83% found just once. Sequences were derived from CD4+ or CD8+ T cells sorted from blood, sampled in a trial of the OX40 agonist ivuxolimab. Source of these receptors: an adult with an advanced solid tumor such as melanoma, head and neck, liver or kidney cancer.

The gene calls are TRBV15 and TRBJ1-4; D remains unclear. Germline CDR1 and CDR2: LNHNV and YYDKDF (reference sequence). The germline V and J ends were trimmed by 0 bases and 7 bases, with 12 bases remaining between them. CDR3 length equals 15 residues. The CDR3 protein is CATSRDRARGEKLFF. The CDR3 DNA reads TGTGCCACCAGCAGAGACCGGGCCAGAGGTGAAAAACTGTTTTTT. The complete variable domain, with remaining parts taken from reference TRBV15 and TRBJ1-4, reads DAMVIQNPRYQVTQFGKPVTLSCSQTLNHNVMYWYQQKSSQAPKLLFHYYDKDFNNEADTPDNFQSRRPNTSFCFLDIRSPGLGDTAMYLCATSRDRARGEKLFFGSGTQLSVL.

The table lists this clone with a few counts. CDR3 loop: CATSRDLQGSYGYTF. CDR3 sequence (DNA): TGTGCCACCAGCAGAGATTTACAGGGGAGCTATGGCTACACCTTC. The J gene is TRBJ1-2, the V gene TRBV15; TRBD1 matches 7 bases. This CDR3 is built from 15 residues. The germline gives CDR1 LNHNV, CDR2 YYDKDF (reference sequence). J was trimmed by 4 bases and V by 0 bases; bases with no gene match: 5.

The chain carries TRBV20-1 and TRBJ2-7; weak D call: TRBD2 (5 bases). V was pared by 6 bases and J by 7 bases, with 10 bases between. The CDR3 covers 10 residues. The germline V gene has CDR1 DFQATT and CDR2 SNEGSKA (reference sequence). CDR3 sequence: CSAGQREQYF. The CDR3 nucleotides read TGCAGTGCAGGTCAGCGGGAGCAGTACTTC.

The chain carries TRBV19 and TRBJ2-2, with D maybe TRBD2 (5 bases). CDR3 length: 15 residues. Germline V gene sequence: CDR1 LNHDA, CDR2 SQIVND (reference sequence). V lost 3 bases and J 5 bases, leaving 13 bases between the germline ends. CDR3 nucleotide sequence: TGTGCCAGTAGTATTGGTGGGAGTTTAACCGGGGAGCTGTTTTTT. This sequence encodes CASSIGGSLTGELFF. Complete variable domain (other parts from reference TRBV19 and TRBJ2-2): DGGITQSPKYLFRKEGQNVTLSCEQNLNHDAMYWYRQDPGQGLRLIYYSQIVNDFQKGDIAEGYSVSREKKESFPLTVTSAQKNPTAFYLCASSIGGSLTGELFFGEGSRLTVL.

CDR3 protein: CASSLSAWGTPGSDNEKLFF. The CDR3 nucleotides read TGTGCCAGCAGTTTATCGGCTTGGGGCACCCCGGGTTCCGACAATGAAAAACTGTTTTTT. The gene calls are TRBV28 and TRBJ1-4, with D tentatively TRBD1 (5 bases). Trimming left V 1 base short and J 5 bases short, with 26 bases between. Germline loops: CDR1 MDHEN, CDR2 SYDVKM. The CDR3 contains 20 residues.

The rearrangement links TRBV5-1 to TRBJ2-3; 11 nucleotides agree with TRBD2. The CDR3 loop spans 16 amino acids. V lost 0 bases to trimming and J lost 5 bases; unmatched junction nucleotides: 5. CDR1 is SGHRS and CDR2 is YFSETQ in the germline V gene. This chain's CDR3 is CASSLGLAGGIDTQYF. The DNA for the CDR3 is TGCGCCAGCAGCTTGGGGCTAGCGGGAGGCATAGATACGCAGTATTTT.

This clone was seen only a few times. The rearrangement joins TRBV30 to TRBJ2-7; possible D gene TRBD2, 5 bases. Trimming left V 4 bases short and J 2 bases short, with 15 bases between. There are 14 residues in the CDR3. The germline CDR1 and CDR2 sequences are GTSNPN and SVGIG (reference sequence). In DNA form, the CDR3 reads TGTGCCTGGATCCCAAGTGGGCGGGCCTACGAGCAGTACTTC. Its protein is CAWIPSGRAYEQYF.